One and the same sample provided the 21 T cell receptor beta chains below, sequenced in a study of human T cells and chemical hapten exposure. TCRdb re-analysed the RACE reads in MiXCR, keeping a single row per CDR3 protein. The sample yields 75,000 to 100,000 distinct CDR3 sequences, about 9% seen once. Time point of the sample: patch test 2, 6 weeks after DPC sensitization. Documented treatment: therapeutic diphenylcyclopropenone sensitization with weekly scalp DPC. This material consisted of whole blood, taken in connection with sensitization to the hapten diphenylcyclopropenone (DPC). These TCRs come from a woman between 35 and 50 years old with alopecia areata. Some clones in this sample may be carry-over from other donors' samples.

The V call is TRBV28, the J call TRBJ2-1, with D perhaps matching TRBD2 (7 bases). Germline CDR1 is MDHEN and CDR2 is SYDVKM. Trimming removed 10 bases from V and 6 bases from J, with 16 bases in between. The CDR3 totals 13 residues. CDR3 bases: TGTGCCACCAAACGGGGGGCGGTCAATGAGCAGTTCTTC. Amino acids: CATKRGAVNEQFF.

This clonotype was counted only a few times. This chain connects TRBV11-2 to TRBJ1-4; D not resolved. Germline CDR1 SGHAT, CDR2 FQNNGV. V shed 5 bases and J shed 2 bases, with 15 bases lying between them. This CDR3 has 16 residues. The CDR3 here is CASSPWRGVTNEKLFF. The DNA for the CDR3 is TGTGCCAGCAGCCCATGGCGTGGGGTGACTAATGAAAAACTGTTTTTT.

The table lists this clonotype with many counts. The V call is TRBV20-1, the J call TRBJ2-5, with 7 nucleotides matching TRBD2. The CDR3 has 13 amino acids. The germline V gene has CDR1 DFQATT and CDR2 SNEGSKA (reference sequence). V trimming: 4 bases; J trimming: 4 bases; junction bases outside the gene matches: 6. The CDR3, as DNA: TGCAGTGCTAATGGGCTAGCGGTAGAGACCCAGTACTTC. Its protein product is CSANGLAVETQYF.

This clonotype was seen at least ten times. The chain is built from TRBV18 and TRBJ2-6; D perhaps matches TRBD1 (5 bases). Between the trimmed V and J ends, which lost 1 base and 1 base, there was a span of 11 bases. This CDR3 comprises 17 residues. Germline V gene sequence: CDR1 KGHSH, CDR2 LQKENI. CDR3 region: CASSPLSPGSGANVLTF. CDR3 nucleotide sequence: TGTGCCAGCTCACCACTCAGTCCAGGGTCTGGGGCCAACGTCCTGACTTTC.

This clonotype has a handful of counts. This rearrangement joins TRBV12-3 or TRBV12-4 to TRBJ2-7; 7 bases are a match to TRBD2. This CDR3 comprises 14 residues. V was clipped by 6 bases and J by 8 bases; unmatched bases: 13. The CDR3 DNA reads TGTGCCAGCAGGGACTCTAGCGGCTCGTCGAAGCAGTACTTC. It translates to CASRDSSGSSKQYF.

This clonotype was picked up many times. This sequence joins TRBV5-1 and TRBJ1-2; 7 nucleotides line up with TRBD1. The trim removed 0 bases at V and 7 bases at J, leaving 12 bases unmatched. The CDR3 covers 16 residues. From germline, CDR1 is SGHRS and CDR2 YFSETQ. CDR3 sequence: CASSLEQAGGMRGYTF. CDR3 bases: TGCGCCAGCAGCTTGGAGCAGGCAGGGGGTATGCGTGGCTACACCTTC.

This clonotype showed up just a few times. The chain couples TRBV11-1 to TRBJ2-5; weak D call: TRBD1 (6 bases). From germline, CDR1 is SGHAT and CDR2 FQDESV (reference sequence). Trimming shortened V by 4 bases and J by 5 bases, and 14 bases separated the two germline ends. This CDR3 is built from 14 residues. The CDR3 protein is CASSSETGSETQYF. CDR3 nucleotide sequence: TGTGCCAGCAGCTCCGAAACAGGGTCGGAGACCCAGTACTTC.

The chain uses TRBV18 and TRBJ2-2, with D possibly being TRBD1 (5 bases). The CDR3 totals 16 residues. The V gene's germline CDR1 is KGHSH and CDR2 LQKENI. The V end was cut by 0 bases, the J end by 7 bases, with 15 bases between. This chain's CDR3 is CASSPPHQGALGELFF. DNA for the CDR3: TGTGCCAGCTCACCACCACACCAGGGCGCTCTCGGGGAGCTGTTTTTT.

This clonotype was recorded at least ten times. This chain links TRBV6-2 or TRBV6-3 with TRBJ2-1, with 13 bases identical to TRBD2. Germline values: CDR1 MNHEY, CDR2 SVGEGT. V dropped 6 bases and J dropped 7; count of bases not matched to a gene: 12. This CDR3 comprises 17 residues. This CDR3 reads CASSGLAGVGGGNEQFF. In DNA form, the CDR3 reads TGTGCCAGCAGCGGACTAGCGGGAGTAGGGGGAGGGAATGAGCAGTTCTTC.

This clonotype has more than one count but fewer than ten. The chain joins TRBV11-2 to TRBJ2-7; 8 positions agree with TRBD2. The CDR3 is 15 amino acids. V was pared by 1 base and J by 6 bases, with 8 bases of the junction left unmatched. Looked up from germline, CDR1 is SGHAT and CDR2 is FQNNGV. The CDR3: CASSLVSGRAGEQYF. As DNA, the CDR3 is TGTGCCAGCAGCTTAGTATCCGGGAGGGCAGGCGAGCAGTACTTC.

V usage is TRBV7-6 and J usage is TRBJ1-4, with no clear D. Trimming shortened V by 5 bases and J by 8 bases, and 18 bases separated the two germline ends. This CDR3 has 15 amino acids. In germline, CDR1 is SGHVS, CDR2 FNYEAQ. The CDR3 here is CASSLGMGAREKLFF. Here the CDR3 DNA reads TGTGCCAGCAGCCTAGGGATGGGCGCGAGAGAAAAACTGTTTTTT.

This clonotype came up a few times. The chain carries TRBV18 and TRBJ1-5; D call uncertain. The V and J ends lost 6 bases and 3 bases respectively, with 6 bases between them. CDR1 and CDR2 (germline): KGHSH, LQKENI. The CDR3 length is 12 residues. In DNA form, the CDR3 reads TGTGCCAGCTCGGATTACAATCAGCCCCAGCATTTT. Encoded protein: CASSDYNQPQHF.

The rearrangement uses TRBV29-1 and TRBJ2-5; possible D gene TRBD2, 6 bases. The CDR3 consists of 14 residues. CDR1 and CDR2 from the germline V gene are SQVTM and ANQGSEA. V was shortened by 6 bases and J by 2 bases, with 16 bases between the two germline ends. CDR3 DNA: TGCAGCGTCCGGGCGGGGTCTGGTCAAGAGACCCAGTACTTC. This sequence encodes CSVRAGSGQETQYF.

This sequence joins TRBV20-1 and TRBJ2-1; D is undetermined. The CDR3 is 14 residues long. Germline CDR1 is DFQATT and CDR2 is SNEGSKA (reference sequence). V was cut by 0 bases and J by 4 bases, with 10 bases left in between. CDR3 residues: CSARDLRSYNEQFF. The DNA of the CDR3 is TGCAGTGCTAGAGATTTACGTTCATACAATGAGCAGTTCTTC.

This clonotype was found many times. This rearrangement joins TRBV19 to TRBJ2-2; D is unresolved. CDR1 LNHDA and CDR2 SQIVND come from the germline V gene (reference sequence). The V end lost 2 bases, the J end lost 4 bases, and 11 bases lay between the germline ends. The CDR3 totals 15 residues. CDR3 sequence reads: CASSISSASTGELFF. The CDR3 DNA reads TGTGCCAGTAGTATATCGAGTGCTTCCACCGGGGAGCTGTTTTTT.

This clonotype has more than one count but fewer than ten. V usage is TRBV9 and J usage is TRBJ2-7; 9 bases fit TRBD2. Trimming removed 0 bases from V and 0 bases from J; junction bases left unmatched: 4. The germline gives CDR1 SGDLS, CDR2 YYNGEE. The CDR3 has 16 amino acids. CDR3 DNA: TGTGCCAGCAGCGTAGGACTAGCGGCTAGCTCCTACGAGCAGTACTTC. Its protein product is CASSVGLAASSYEQYF. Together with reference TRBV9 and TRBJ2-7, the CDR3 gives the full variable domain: DSGVTQTPKHLITATGQRVTLRCSPRSGDLSVYWYQQSLDQGLQFLIQYYNGEERAKGNILERFSAQQFPDLHSELNLSSLELGDSALYFCASSVGLAASSYEQYFGPGTRLTVT.

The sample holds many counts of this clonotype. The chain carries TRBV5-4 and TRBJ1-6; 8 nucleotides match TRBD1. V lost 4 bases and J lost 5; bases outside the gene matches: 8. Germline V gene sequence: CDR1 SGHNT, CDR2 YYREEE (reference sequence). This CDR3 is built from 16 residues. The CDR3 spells CASSPRTGLNNSPLHF. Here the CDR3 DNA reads TGTGCCAGCAGCCCGCGGACAGGGCTCAATAATTCACCCCTCCACTTT.

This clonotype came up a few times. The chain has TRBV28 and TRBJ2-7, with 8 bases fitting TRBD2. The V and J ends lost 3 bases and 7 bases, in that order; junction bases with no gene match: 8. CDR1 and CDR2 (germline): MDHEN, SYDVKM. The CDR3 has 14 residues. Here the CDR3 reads CASSFQRETGEQYF. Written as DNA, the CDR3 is TGTGCCAGCAGTTTCCAGCGGGAGACGGGGGAGCAGTACTTC.

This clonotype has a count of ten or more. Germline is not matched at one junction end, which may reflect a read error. The CDR3 is CASSLDGFHGELFF. The CDR3 DNA reads as TGTGCTAGCAGCTTAGACGGATTCCACGGGGAGCTGTTTTTT. The chain joins TRBV7-7 to TRBJ2-2; the D is unclear. Germline V gene lookup returns CDR1 SSHAT and CDR2 FNYEAQ (reference sequence). The CDR3 spans 14 residues. Full variable domain (missing parts from reference TRBV7-7 and TRBJ2-2): GAGVSQSPRYKVTKRGQDVTLRCDPISSHATLYWYQQALGQGPEFLTYFNYEAQPDKSGLPSDRFSAERPEGSISTLTIQRTEQRDSAMYRCASSLDGFHGELFFGEGSRLTVL.

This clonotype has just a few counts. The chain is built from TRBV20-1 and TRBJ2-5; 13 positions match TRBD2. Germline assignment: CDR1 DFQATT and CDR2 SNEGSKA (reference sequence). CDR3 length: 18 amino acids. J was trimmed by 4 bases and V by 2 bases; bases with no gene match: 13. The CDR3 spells CSARSPPGLAGAPETQYF. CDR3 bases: TGCAGTGCTAGATCGCCCCCTGGACTAGCGGGAGCCCCAGAGACCCAGTACTTC.

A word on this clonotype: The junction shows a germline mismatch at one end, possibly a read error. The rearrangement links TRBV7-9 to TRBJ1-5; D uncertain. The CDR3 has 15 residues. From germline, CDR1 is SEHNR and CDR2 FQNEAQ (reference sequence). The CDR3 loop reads CATSPLRGETQPQHF. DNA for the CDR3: TGTGCCACCAGCCCTCTTCGTGGGGAAACTCAGCCCCAGCATTTT. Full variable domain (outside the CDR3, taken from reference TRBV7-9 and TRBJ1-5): DTGVSQNPRHKITKRGQNVTFRCDPISEHNRLYWYRQTLGQGPEFLTYFQNEAQLEKSRLLSDRFSAERPKGSFSTLEIQRTEQGDSAMYLCATSPLRGETQPQHFGDGTRLSIL.